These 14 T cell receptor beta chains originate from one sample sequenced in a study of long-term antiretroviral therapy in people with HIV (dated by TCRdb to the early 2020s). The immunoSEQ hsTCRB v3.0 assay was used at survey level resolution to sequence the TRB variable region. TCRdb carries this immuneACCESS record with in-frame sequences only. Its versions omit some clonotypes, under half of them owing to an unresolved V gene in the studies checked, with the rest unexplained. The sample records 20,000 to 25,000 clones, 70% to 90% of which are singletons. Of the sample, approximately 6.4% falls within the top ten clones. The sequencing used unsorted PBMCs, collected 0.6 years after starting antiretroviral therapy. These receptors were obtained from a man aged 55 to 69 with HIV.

The CDR3 nucleotides are TGCGCCAGCAGTGTTGCAGGGGGATTGAGGGATGAAGCTTTCTTT. Translating it yields CASSVAGGLRDEAFF. V usage is TRBV10-1 and J usage is TRBJ1-1; 7 bases match TRBD1. From germline, CDR1 is WNHNN and CDR2 SYGVQD (reference sequence). Germline trimming cut 4 bases from V and 7 bases from J; bases unmatched to any gene: 12. The CDR3 is 15 residues long.

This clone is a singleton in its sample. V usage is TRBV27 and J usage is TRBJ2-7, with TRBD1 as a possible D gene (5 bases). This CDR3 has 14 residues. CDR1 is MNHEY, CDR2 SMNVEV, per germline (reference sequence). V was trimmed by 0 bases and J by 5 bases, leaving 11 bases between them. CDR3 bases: TGTGCCAGCAGTTTATCGGGGCTAACCCACGAGCAGTACTTC. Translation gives CASSLSGLTHEQYF.

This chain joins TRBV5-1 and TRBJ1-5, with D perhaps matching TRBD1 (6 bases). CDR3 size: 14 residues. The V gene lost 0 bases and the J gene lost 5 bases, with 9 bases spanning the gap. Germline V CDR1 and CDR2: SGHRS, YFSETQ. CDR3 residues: CASSLGGGDQPQHF. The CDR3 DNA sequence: TGCGCCAGCAGCTTGGGCGGGGGCGATCAGCCCCAGCATTTT.

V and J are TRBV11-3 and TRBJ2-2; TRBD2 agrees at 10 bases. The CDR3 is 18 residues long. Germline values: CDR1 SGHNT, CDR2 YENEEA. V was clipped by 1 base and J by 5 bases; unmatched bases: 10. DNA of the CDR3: TGTGCCAGCAGCTTAGGGCCTAGCGGGGGAGAAATAACCGGGGAGCTGTTTTTT. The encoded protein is CASSLGPSGGEITGELFF.

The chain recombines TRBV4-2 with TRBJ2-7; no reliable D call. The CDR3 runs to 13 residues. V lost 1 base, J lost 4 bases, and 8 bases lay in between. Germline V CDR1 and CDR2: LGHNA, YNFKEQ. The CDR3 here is CASSQGGAYEQYF. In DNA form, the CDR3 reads TGTGCCAGCAGCCAAGGTGGAGCGTACGAGCAGTACTTC.

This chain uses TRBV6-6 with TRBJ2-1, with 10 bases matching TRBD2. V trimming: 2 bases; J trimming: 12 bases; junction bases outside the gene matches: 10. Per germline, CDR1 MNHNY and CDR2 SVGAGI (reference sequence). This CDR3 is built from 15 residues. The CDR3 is CASSYPSGRGDRQFF. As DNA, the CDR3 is TGTGCCAGCAGTTACCCTAGCGGGAGAGGAGATAGGCAGTTCTTC.

The CDR3 DNA reads as TGTGCCAGCAGTGAACTCCCTTGGCAGGGGACTCTCTCTGGGGCCAACGTCCTGACTTTC. This translates into CASSELPWQGTLSGANVLTF. The V gene is TRBV6-1, the J gene TRBJ2-6; tentatively, D is TRBD1 or TRBD2 (6 bases each). The CDR3 loop spans 20 amino acids. Germline-derived CDR1 and CDR2 are MNHNS and SASEGT. V was clipped by 2 bases and J by 0 bases, with 20 bases between them.

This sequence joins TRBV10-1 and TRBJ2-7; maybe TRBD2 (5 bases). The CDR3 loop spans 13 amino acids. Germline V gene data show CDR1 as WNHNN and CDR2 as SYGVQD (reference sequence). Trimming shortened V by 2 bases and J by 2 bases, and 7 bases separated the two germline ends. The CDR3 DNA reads TGCGCCAGCAGTGAGCGGGAAACCTACGAGCAGTACTTC. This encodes CASSERETYEQYF.

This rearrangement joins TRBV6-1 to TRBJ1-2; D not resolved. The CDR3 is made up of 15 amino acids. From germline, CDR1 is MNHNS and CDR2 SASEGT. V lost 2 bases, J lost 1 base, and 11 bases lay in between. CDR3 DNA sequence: TGTGCCAGCAGTGAATTTTCCGTGATTAACTATGGCTACACCTTC. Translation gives CASSEFSVINYGYTF.

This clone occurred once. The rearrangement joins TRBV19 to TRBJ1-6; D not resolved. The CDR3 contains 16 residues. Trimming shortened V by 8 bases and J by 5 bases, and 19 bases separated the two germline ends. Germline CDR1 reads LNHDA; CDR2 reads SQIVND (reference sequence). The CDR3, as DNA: TGTGCCAGTCGCAAGGTCTCCCTGCGGGATAATTCACCCCTCCACTTT. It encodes CASRKVSLRDNSPLHF.

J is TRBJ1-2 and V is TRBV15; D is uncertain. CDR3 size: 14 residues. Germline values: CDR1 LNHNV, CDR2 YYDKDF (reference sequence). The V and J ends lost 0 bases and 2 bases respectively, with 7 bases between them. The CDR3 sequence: CATSRETRNYGYTF. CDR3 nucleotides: TGTGCCACCAGCAGAGAAACAAGGAACTATGGCTACACCTTC.

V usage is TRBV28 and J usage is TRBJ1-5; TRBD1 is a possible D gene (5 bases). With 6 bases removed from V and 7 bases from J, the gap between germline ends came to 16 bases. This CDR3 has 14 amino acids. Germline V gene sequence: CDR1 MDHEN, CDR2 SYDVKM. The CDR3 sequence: CASSSAGPNQPQHF. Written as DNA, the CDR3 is TGTGCCAGCAGCTCTGCGGGGCCTAACCAGCCCCAGCATTTT.

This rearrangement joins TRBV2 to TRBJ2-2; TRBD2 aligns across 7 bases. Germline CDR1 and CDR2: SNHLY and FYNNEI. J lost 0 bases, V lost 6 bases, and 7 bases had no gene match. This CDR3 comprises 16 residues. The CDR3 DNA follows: TGTGCCAGCAGCCGGACTAGTCCCGCGAACACCGGGGAGCTGTTTTTT. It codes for CASSRTSPANTGELFF.

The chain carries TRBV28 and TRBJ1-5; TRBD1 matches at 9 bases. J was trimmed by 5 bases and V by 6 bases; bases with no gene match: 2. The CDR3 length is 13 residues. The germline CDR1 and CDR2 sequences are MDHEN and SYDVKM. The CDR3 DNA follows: TGTGCCAGCAGCACAGGGGGCTATCAGCCCCAGCATTTT. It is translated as CASSTGGYQPQHF.